Reported below is one T cell receptor beta chain. Its antigen is still unknown. These data are taken from a study of T-cell memory formation after mild COVID-19. The overall study: Most TCR clusters belonged to a single donor. Study-wide points: Balance between CD4 and CD8 was seen in clones contracting day 15 to 85, and a CD4+ lean was seen in later expanders.

Via MiXCR, TCRdb re-called the 5' RACE reads, giving one row per CDR3 protein. The sample shows a few hundred thousand distinct CDR3 sequences, roughly a fifth of them seen only once. Trimming removed 1 base from V and 4 bases from J, with 5 bases in between. The CDR3 length is 13 residues. This clonotype originated in a man younger than 35 who had mild COVID-19 (a few samples of this study predate the infection). Cell type and time point are not known. The J gene is TRBJ1-3, the V gene TRBV12-3 or TRBV12-4; D ambiguous. Sequences were obtained from PBMCs or a T cell subset sorted from them (not recorded which). DNA of the CDR3: TGTGCCAGCAGTTTAGGGCAGGGAAACACCATATATTTT. Translating gives CASSLGQGNTIYF.